Shown below are 3 T cell receptor beta chains from a single sample sequenced in a study of blood T cells in healthy people across ages. Together with a sample-barcoded 5' primer, a J-beta primer mix was included in a second PCR lasting 7 to 11 cycles. MiXCR was run by TCRdb on the 5' RACE reads, yielding one entry per CDR3 protein. The profile shows about 1.8 million distinct CDR3 sequences, 40% to 55% of them singletons. Input material: blood. These receptors all come from a woman between 40 and 55 years old in good health.

In its sample, this clonotype was seen a few times. The genes are TRBV4-3 and TRBJ2-3, with D hard to call. The CDR3 has 13 amino acids. Trimming removed 3 bases from V and 7 bases from J, with 11 bases in between. Germline V CDR1 and CDR2: LGHNA, YSLEER. As DNA, the CDR3 is TGCGCCAGCAGCCAGCCCTTGGGAAATACGCAGTATTTT. Amino acids: CASSQPLGNTQYF.

The V and J genes are TRBV12-3 or TRBV12-4 and TRBJ2-3; the match to TRBD1 covers 9 bases. The length of the CDR3 is 14 residues. The ends lost 6 bases at V and 7 bases at J; junction bases unmatched: 8. The CDR3 protein is CASRAQGATHTQYF. In DNA, the CDR3 is TGTGCCAGCAGGGCACAGGGGGCGACCCATACGCAGTATTTT.

The table lists this clonotype with a few counts. This rearrangement joins TRBV20-1 to TRBJ1-2; D ambiguous. There are 13 residues in the CDR3. V lost 1 base, J lost 1 base, and 7 bases lay in between. Per germline, CDR1 DFQATT and CDR2 SNEGSKA (reference sequence). In DNA, the CDR3 is TGCAGTGCTAGAGGAGCGGTTAACTATGGCTACACCTTC. Translating it yields CSARGAVNYGYTF.